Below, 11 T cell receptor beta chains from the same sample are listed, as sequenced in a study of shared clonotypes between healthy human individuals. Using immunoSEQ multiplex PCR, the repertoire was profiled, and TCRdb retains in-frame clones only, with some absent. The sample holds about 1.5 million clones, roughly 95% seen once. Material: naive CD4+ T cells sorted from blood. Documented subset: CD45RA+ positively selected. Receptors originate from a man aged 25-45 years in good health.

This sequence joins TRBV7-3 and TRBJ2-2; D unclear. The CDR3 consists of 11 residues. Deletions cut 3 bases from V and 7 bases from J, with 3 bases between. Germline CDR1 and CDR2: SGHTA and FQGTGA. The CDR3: CASSLNGELFF. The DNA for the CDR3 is TGTGCCAGCAGCTTGAACGGGGAGCTGTTTTTT.

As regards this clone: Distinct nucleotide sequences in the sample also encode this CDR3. This CDR3 is CASSFPGNTEAFF. The DNA for the CDR3 is TGTGCCAGCAGTTTCCCGGGAAACACTGAAGCTTTCTTT. The genes are TRBV27 and TRBJ1-1; unclear D gene. V dropped 3 bases and J dropped 2 bases, with 7 bases sitting between them. CDR3 size: 13 residues. Germline CDR1 and CDR2: MNHEY and SMNVEV (reference sequence).

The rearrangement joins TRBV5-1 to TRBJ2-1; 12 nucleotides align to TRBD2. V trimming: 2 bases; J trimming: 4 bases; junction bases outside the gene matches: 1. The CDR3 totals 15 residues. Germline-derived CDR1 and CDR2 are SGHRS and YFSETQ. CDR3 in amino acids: CASSLTSGRYNEQFF. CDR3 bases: TGCGCCAGCAGCTTAACTAGCGGGAGGTACAATGAGCAGTTCTTC.

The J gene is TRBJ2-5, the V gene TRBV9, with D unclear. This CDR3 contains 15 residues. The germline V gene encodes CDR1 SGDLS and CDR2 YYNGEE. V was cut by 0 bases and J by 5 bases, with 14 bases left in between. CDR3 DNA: TGTGCCAGCAGCGTAGGTCTAGGGTTCTCGGAGACCCAGTACTTC. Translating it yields CASSVGLGFSETQYF.

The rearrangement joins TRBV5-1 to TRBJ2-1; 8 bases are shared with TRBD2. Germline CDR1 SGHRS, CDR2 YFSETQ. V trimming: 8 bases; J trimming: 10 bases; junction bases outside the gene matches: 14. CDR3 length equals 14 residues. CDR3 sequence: CASEGAGVSGEQFF. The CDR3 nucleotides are TGCGCCAGTGAGGGAGCGGGAGTCTCAGGGGAGCAGTTCTTC.

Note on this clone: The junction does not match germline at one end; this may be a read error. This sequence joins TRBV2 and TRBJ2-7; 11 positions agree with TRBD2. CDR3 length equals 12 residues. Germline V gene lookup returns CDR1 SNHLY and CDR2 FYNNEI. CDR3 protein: CASRYSGTSGFF. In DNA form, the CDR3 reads TGTGCCAGCAGATACAGCGGGACTAGCGGTTTCTTC.

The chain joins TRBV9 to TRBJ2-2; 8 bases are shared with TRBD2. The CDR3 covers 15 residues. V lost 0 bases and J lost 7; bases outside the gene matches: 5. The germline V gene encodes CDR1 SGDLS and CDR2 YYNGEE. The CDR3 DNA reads TGTGCCAGCAGCGTAGCGGGAGGGCCTATCGGGGAGCTGTTTTTT. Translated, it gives CASSVAGGPIGELFF.

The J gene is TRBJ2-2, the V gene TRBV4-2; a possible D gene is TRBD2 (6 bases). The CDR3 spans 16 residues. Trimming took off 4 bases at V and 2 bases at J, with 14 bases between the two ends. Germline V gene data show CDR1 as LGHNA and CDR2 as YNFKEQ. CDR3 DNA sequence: TGTGCCAGCAGCCGAAGGCGGGACCGCAACACCGGGGAGCTGTTTTTT. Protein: CASSRRRDRNTGELFF.

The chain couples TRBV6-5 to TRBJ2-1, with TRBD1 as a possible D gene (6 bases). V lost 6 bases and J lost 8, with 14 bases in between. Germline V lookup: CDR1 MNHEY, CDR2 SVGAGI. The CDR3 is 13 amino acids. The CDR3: CASRATGFYEQFF. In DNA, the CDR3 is TGTGCCAGCAGAGCCACAGGGTTCTATGAGCAGTTCTTC.

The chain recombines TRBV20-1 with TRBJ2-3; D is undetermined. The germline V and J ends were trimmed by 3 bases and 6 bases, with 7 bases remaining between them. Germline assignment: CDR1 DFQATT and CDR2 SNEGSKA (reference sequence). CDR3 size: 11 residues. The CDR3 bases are TGCAGTGCTAGCGCGGAGGATACGCAGTATTTT. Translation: CSASAEDTQYF.

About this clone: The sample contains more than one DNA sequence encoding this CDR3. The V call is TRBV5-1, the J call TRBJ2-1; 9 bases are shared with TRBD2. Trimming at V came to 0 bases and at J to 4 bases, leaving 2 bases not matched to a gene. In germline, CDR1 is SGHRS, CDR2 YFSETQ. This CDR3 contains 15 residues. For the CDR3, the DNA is TGCGCCAGCAGCTTGGCGACTAGCGGATACAATGAGCAGTTCTTC. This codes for CASSLATSGYNEQFF.